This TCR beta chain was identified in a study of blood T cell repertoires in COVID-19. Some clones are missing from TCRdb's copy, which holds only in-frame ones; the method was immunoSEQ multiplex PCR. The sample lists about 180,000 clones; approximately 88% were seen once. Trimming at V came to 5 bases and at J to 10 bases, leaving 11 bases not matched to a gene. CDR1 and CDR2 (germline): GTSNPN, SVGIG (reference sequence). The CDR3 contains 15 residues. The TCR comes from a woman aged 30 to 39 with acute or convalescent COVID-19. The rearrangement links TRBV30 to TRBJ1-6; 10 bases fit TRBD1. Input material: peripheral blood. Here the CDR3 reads CAWGSGTGVTSPLHF. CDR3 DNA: TGTGCCTGGGGATCCGGGACAGGGGTCACCTCACCCCTCCACTTT.